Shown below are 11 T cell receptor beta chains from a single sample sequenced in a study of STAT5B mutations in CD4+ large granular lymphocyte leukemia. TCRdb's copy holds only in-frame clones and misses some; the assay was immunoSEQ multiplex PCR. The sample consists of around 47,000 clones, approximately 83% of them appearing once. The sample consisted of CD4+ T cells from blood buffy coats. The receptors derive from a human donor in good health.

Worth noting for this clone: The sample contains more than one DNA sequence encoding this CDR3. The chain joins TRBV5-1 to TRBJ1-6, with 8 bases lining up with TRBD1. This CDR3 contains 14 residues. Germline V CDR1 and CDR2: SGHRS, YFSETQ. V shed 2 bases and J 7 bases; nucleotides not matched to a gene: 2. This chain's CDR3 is CASSLDRGNSPLHF. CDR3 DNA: TGCGCCAGCAGCTTAGACAGGGGAAATTCACCCCTCCACTTT.

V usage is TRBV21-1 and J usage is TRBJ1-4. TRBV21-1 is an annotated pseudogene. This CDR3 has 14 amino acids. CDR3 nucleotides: TGTGCCAGCAGCAAAGCAACGGAAGATGAAAAACTGTTTTTT. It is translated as CASSKATEDEKLFF.

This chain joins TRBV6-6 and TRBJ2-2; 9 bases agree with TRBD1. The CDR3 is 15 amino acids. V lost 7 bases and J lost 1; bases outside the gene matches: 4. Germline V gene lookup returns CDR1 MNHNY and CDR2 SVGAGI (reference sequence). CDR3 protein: CASKRQGGNTGELFF. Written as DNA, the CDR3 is TGTGCCAGCAAGAGACAGGGGGGGAACACCGGGGAGCTGTTTTTT.

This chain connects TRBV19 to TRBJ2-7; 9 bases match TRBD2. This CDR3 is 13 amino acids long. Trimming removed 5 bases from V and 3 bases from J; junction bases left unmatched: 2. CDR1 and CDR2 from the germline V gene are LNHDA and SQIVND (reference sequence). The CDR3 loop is CASSLAGNYEQYF. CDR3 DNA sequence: TGTGCCAGTAGTCTAGCGGGAAACTACGAGCAGTACTTC. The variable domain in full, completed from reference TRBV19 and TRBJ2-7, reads DGGITQSPKYLFRKEGQNVTLSCEQNLNHDAMYWYRQDPGQGLRLIYYSQIVNDFQKGDIAEGYSVSREKKESFPLTVTSAQKNPTAFYLCASSLAGNYEQYFGPGTRLTVT.

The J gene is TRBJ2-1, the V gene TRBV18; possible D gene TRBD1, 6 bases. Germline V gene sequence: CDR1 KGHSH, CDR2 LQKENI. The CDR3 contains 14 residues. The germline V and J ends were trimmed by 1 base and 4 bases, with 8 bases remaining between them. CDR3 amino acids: CASSPQGVYNEQFF. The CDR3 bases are TGTGCCAGCTCACCACAGGGGGTTTACAATGAGCAGTTCTTC.

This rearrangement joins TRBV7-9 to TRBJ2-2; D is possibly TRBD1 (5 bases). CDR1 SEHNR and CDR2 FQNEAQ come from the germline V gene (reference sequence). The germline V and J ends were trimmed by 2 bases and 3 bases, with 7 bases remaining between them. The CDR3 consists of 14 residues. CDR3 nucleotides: TGTGCCAGCAGCTTACTACAGGACACCGGGGAGCTGTTTTTT. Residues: CASSLLQDTGELFF.

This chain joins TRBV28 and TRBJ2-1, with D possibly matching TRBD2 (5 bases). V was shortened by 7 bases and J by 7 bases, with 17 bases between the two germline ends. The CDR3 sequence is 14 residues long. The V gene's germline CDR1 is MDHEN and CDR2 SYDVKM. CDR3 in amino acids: CASTLLGSPNEQFF. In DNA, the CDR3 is TGTGCCAGCACCCTCCTGGGGAGTCCAAATGAGCAGTTCTTC. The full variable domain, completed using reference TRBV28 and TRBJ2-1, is DVKVTQSSRYLVKRTGEKVFLECVQDMDHENMFWYRQDPGLGLRLIYFSYDVKMKEKGDIPEGYSVSREKKERFSLILESASTNQTSMYLCASTLLGSPNEQFFGPGTRLTVL.

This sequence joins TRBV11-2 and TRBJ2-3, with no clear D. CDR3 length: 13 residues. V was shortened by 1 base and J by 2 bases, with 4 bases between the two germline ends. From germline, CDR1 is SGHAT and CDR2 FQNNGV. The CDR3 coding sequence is TGTGCCAGCAGCTTAGGGCCCACAGATACGCAGTATTTT. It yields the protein CASSLGPTDTQYF.

CDR3 protein: CAWNVRGGRNQPQHF. CDR3 sequence (DNA): TGTGCCTGGAACGTCAGGGGTGGGCGCAATCAGCCCCAGCATTTT. J is TRBJ1-5 and V is TRBV30; D perhaps matches TRBD1 (6 bases). Germline-derived CDR1 and CDR2 are GTSNPN and SVGIG (reference sequence). This CDR3 is built from 15 residues. V lost 4 bases to trimming and J lost 2 bases, with 15 bases between them.

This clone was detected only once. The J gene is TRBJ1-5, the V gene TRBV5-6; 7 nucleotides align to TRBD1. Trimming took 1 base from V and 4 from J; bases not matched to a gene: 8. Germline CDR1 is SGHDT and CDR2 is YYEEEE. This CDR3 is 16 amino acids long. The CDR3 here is CASSLFSSGGNQPQHF. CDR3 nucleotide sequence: TGTGCCAGCAGCTTGTTTTCCTCAGGGGGAAATCAGCCCCAGCATTTT.

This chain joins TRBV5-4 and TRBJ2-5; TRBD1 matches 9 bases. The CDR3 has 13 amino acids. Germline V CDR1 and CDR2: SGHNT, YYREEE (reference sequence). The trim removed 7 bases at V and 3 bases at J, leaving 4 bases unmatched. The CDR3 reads CASGTGGEETQYF. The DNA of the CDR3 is TGTGCCAGCGGTACAGGGGGCGAAGAGACCCAGTACTTC.